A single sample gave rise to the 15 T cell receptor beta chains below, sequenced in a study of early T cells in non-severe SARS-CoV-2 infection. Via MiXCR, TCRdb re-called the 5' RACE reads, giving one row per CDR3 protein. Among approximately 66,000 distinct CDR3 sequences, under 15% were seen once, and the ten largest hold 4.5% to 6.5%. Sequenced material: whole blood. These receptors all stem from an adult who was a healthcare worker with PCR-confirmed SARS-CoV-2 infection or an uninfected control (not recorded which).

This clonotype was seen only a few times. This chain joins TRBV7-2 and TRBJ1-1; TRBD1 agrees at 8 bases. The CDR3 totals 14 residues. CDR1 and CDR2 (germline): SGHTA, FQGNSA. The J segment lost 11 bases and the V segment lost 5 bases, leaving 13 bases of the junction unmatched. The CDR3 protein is CASSPLGRGLPAFF. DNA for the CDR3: TGTGCCAGCAGCCCCTTGGGCAGGGGGCTTCCCGCTTTCTTT.

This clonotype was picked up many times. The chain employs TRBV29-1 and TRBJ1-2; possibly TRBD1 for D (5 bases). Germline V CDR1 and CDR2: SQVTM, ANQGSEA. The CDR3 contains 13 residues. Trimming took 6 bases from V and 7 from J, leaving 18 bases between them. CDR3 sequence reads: CSVSEGSGSGYTF. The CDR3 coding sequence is TGCAGCGTATCTGAGGGGTCAGGGTCTGGCTACACCTTC.

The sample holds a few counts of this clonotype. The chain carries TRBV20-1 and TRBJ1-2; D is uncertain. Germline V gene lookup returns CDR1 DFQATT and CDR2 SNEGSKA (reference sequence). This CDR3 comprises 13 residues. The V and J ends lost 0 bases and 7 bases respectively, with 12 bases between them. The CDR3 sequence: CSAREYSSTGYTF. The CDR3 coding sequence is TGCAGTGCTAGAGAATACAGCTCTACTGGCTACACCTTC.

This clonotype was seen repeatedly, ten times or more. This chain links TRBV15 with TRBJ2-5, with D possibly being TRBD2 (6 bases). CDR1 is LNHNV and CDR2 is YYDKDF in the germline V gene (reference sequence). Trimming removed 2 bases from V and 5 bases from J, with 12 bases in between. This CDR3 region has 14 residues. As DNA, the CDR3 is TGTGCCACCAGCAGACTTCTGAGCGGGGAGACCCAGTACTTC. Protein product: CATSRLLSGETQYF.

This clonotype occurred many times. CDR3 sequence (DNA): TGTGCCATCAGTGAGTTGAGCCCGGGCAATGAGCAGTTCTTC. Translated, it gives CAISELSPGNEQFF. The chain recombines TRBV10-3 with TRBJ2-1; D gene uncertain. CDR1 and CDR2 (germline): ENHRY, SYGVKD. V lost 1 base, J lost 6 bases, and 10 bases lay in between. The CDR3 covers 14 residues.

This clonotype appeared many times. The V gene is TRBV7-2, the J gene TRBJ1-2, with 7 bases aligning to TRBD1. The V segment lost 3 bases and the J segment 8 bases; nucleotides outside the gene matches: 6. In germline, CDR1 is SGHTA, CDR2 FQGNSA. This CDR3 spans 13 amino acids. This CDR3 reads CASSFGQEHGYTF. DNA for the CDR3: TGTGCCAGCAGCTTCGGACAGGAACACGGCTACACCTTC.

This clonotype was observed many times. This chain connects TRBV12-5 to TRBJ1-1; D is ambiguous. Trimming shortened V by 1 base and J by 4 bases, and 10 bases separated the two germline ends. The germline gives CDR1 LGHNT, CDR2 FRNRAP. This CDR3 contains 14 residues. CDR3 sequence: CASGLGSGSTEAFF. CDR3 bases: TGTGCTAGTGGTTTGGGTTCAGGCTCCACTGAAGCTTTCTTT.

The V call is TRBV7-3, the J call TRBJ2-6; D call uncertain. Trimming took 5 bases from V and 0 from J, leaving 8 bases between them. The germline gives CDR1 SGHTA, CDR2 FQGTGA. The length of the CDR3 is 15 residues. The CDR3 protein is CASSPGISGANVLTF. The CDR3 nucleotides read TGTGCCAGCAGCCCCGGTATCTCTGGGGCCAACGTCCTGACTTTC.

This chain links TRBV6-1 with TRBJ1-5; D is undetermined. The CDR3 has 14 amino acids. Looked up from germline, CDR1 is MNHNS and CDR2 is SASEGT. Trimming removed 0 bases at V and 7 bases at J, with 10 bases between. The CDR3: CASSEAPAWQPQHF. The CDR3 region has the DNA TGTGCCAGCAGTGAAGCCCCAGCATGGCAGCCCCAGCATTTT.

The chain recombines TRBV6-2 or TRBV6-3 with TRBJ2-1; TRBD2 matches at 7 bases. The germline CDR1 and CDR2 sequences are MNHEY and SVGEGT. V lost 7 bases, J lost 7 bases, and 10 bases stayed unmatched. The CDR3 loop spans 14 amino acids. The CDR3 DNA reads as TGTGCCAGCAAAATAGCGGGCCTGCTGAATGAGCAGTTCTTC. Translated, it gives CASKIAGLLNEQFF.

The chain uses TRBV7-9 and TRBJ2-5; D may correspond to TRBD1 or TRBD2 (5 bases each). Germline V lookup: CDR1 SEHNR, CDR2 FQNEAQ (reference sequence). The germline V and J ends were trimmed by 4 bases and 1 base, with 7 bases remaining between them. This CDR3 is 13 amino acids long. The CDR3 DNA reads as TGTGCCAGCAGCTGGGGGTTCCAAGAGACCCAGTACTTC. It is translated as CASSWGFQETQYF.

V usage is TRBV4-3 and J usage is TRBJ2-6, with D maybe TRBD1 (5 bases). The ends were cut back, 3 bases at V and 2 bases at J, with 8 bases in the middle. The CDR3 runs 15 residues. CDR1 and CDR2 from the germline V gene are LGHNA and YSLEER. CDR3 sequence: CASSQGQAGANVLTF. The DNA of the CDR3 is TGCGCCAGCAGCCAGGGGCAAGCTGGGGCCAACGTCCTGACTTTC.

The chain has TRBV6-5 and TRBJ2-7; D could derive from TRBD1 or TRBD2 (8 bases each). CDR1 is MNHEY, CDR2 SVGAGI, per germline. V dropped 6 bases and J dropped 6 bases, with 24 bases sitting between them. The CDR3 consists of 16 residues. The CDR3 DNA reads TGTGCCAGCAGGCGGGAGGCCGGGACAGGCTCCGGCGAGCAGTACTTC. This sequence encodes CASRREAGTGSGEQYF.

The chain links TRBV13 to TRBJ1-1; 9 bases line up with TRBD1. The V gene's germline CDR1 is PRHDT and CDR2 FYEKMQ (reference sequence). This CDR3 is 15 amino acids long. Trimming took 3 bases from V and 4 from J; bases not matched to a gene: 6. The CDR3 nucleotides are TGTGCCAGCAGCTTCAACAGGGGGCTATTCACTGAAGCTTTCTTT. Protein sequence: CASSFNRGLFTEAFF.

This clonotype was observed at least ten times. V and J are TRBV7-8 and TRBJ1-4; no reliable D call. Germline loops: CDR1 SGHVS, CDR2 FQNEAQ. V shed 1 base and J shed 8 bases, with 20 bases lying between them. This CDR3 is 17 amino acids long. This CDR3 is CASSLGTGVIIGEKLFF. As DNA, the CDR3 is TGTGCCAGCAGCTTAGGGACCGGCGTGATCATTGGGGAAAAACTGTTTTTT. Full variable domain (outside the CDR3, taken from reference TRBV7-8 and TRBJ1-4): GAGVSQSPRYKVAKRGQDVALRCDPISGHVSLFWYQQALGQGPEFLTYFQNEAQLDKSGLPSDRFFAERPEGSVSTLKIQRTQQEDSAVYLCASSLGTGVIIGEKLFFGSGTQLSVL.